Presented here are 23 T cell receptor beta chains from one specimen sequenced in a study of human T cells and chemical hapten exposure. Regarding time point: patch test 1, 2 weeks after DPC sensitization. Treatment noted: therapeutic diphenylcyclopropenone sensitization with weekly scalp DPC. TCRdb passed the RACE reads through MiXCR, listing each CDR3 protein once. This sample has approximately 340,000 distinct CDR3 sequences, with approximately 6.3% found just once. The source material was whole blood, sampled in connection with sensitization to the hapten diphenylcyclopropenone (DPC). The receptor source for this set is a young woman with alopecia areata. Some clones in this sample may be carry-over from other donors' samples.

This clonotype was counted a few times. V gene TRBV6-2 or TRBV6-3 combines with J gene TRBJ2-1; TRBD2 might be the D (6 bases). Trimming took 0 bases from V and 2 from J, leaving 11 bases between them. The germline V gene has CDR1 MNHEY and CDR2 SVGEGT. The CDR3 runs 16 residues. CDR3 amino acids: CASSYSIGGAYNEQFF. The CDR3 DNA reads TGTGCCAGCAGTTACTCGATCGGCGGGGCCTACAATGAGCAGTTCTTC.

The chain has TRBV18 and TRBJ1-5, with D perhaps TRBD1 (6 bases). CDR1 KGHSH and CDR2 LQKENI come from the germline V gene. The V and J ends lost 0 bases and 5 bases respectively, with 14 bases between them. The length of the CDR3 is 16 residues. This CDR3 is CASSPPGRGADQPQHF. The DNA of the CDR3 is TGTGCCAGCTCACCACCGGGACGGGGGGCTGATCAGCCCCAGCATTTT. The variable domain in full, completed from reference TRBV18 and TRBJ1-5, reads NAGVMQNPRHLVRRRGQEARLRCSPMKGHSHVYWYRQLPEEGLKFMVYLQKENIIDESGMPKERFSAEFPKEGPSILRIQQVVRGDSAAYFCASSPPGRGADQPQHFGDGTRLSIL.

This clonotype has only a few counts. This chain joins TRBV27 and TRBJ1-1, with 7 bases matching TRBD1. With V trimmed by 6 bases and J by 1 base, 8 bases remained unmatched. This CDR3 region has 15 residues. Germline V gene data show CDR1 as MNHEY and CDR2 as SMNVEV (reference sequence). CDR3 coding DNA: TGTGCCAGCAGCTCCCGGGACAGTCCGAACACTGAAGCTTTCTTT. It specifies CASSSRDSPNTEAFF.

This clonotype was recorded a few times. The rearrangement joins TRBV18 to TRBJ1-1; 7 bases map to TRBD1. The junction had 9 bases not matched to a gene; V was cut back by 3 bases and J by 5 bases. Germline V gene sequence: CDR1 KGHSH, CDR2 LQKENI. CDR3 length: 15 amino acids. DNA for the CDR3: TGTGCCAGCTCACCCGCCCAGGGGGGTCGAACTGAAGCTTTCTTT. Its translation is CASSPAQGGRTEAFF.

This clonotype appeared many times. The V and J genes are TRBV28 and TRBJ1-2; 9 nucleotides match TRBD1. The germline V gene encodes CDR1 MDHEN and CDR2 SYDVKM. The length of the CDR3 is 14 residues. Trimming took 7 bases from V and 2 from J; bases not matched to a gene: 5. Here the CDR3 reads CASIFGQGNYGYTF. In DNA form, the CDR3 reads TGTGCCAGCATCTTCGGACAGGGGAACTATGGCTACACCTTC.

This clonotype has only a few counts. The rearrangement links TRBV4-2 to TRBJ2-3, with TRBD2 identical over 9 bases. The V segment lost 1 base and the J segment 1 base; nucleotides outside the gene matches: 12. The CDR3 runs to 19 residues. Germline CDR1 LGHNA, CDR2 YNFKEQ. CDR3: CASSQGILAGPAGTDTQYF. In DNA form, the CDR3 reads TGTGCCAGCAGCCAAGGCATTCTAGCGGGGCCTGCTGGCACAGATACGCAGTATTTT.

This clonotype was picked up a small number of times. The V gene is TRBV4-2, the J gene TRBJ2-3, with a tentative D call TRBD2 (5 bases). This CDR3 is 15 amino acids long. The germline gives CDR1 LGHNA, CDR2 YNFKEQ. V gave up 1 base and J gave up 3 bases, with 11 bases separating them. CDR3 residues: CASSQVPGSTDTQYF. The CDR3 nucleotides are TGTGCCAGCAGCCAAGTTCCGGGATCGACAGATACGCAGTATTTT.

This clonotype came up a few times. DNA for the CDR3: TGTGCCAGCAGTTTACAGGGGGGTCCCTACAATGAGCAGTTCTTC. Translated: CASSLQGGPYNEQFF. V usage is TRBV12-3 or TRBV12-4 and J usage is TRBJ2-1, with D perhaps TRBD1 (7 bases). The V end lost 2 bases, the J end lost 2 bases, and 10 bases lay between the germline ends. The CDR3 loop spans 15 amino acids.

The CDR3 sequence: CASSLRWGEQYF. The CDR3 nucleotides read TGTGCCAGCAGCTTGCGATGGGGCGAGCAGTACTTC. The chain uses TRBV5-6 and TRBJ2-7; no definite D call. Trimming took off 1 base at V and 6 bases at J, with 8 bases between the two ends. The CDR3 is made up of 12 amino acids. From germline, CDR1 is SGHDT and CDR2 YYEEEE.

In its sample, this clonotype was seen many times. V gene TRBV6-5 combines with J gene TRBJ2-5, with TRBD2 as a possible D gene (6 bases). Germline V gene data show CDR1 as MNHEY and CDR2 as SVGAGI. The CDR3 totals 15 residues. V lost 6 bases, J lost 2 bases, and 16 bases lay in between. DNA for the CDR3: TGTGCCAGCAGGGGGGGTAGGGGAATTCAAGAGACCCAGTACTTC. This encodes CASRGGRGIQETQYF.

The CDR3 spells CASSEEASGGSGELFF. DNA for the CDR3: TGTGCCAGCAGTGAAGAGGCTAGCGGGGGGTCCGGGGAGCTGTTTTTT. The gene calls are TRBV2 and TRBJ2-2; the match to TRBD2 covers 11 bases. The CDR3 runs to 16 residues. Losses at the gene ends were 1 base for V and 6 bases for J; bases not matched to a gene: 4. Germline CDR1 is SNHLY and CDR2 is FYNNEI.

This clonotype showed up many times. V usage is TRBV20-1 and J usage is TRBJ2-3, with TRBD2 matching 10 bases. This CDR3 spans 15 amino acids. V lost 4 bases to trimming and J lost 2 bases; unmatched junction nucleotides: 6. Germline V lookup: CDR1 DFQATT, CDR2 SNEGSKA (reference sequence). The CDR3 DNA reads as TGCAGTGCTACATCTAGCGGGGGAACCACAGATACGCAGTATTTT. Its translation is CSATSSGGTTDTQYF.

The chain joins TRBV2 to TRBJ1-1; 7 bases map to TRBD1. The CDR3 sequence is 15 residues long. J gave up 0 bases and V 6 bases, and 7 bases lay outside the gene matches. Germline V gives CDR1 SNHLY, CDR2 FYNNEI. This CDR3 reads CASRRSGGLNTEAFF. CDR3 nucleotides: TGTGCCAGCAGGAGATCAGGGGGATTGAACACTGAAGCTTTCTTT.

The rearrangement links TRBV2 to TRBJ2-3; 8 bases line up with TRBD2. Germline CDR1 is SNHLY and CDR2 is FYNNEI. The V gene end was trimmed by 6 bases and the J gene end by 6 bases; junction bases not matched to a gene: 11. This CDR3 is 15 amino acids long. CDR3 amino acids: CASSAGTSALDTQYF. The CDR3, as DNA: TGTGCCAGCAGCGCCGGGACTAGTGCTTTGGATACGCAGTATTTT.

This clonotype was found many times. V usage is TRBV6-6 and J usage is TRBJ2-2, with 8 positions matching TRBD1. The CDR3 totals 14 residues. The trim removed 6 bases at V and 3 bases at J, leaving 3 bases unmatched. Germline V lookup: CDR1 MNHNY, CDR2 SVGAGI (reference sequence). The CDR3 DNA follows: TGTGCCAGCAGGCGGGGACAGGACACCGGGGAGCTGTTTTTT. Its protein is CASRRGQDTGELFF.

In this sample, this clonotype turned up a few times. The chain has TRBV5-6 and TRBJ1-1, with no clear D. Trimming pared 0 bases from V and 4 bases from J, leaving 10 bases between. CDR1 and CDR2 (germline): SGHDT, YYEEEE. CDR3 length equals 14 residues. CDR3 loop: CASSLANGFTEAFF. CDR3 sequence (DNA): TGTGCCAGCAGCTTGGCAAACGGATTCACTGAAGCTTTCTTT.

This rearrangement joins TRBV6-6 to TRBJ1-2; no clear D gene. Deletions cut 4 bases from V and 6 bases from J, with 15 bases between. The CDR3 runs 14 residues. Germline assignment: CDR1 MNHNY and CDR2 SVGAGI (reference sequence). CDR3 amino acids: CASSFIGEEDGYTF. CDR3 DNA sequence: TGTGCCAGCAGTTTCATCGGGGAGGAAGATGGCTACACCTTC.

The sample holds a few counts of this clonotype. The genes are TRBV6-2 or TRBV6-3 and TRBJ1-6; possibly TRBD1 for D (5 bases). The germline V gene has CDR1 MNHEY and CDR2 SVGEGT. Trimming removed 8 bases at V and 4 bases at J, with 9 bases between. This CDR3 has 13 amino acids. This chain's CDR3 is CASRTSYNSPLHF. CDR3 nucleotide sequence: TGTGCCAGCCGGACATCTTATAATTCACCCCTCCACTTT.

The CDR3 sequence is CASSVGEFRSTEAFF. The CDR3 DNA reads as TGTGCCAGCAGCGTAGGGGAATTTCGGAGCACTGAAGCTTTCTTT. This chain joins TRBV9 and TRBJ1-1; D remains unclear. The germline gives CDR1 SGDLS, CDR2 YYNGEE. V was shortened by 0 bases and J by 4 bases, with 13 bases between the two germline ends. The CDR3 spans 15 residues.

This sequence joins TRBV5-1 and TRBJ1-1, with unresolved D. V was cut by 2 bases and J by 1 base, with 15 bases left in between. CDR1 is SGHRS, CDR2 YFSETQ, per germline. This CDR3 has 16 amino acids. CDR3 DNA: TGCGCCAGCAGCTTCTGGCCGGCCGAAAGGAACACTGAAGCTTTCTTT. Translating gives CASSFWPAERNTEAFF.

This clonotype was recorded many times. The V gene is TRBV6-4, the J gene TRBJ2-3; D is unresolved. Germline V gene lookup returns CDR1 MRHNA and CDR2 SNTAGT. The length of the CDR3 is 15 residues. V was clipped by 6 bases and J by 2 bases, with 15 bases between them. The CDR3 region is CASREGGNPTDTQYF. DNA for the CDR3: TGTGCCAGCAGAGAAGGCGGAAACCCCACAGATACGCAGTATTTT.

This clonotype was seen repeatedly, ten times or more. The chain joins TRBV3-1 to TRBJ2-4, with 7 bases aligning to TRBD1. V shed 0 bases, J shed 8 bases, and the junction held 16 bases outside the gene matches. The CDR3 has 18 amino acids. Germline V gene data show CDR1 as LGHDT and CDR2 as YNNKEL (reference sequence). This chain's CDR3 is CASSQDYNTPGGRDIQYF. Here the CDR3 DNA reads TGTGCCAGCAGCCAAGATTATAACACTCCAGGGGGTCGGGACATTCAGTACTTC.

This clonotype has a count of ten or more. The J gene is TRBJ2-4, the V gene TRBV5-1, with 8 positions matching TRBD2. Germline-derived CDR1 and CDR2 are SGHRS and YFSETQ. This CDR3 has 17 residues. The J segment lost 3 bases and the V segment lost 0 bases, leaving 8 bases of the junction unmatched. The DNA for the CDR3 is TGCGCCAGCAGCTTGGTCCTAGCGGGTCTAGGCAAAAACATTCAGTACTTC. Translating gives CASSLVLAGLGKNIQYF.